What follows are 10 T cell receptor beta chains derived from one specimen sequenced in a study of cytomegalovirus exposure and HLA in healthy donors. The PCR employed 60 Vbeta primers together with 13 Jbeta primers. Repertoires were generated with immunoSEQ multiplex PCR, while TCRdb's copy carries only in-frame clones and drops some. The sample holds 75,000 to 90,000 clones; around 10% are singletons and the top ten take about 24%. The sequencing input was PBMCs. The receptors were gathered from a man aged 55-75 years in good health and CMV-seropositive.

The V gene is TRBV25-1, the J gene TRBJ1-1; tentative D call: TRBD1 (5 bases). The CDR3 is made up of 15 amino acids. V lost 1 base and J 1 base, leaving 10 bases between the germline ends. Germline V lookup: CDR1 MGHDK, CDR2 SYGVNS. The CDR3 loop reads CASSELGDRNTEAFF. The CDR3 DNA reads TGTGCCAGCAGTGAATTGGGTGACAGGAACACTGAAGCTTTCTTT.

V gene TRBV19 combines with J gene TRBJ1-1, with D uncertain. This CDR3 is built from 13 residues. Trimming stripped 4 bases from V and 1 base from J, with 7 bases between. Germline V gene data show CDR1 as LNHDA and CDR2 as SQIVND (reference sequence). CDR3 in amino acids: CASSTRQNTEAFF. Here the CDR3 DNA reads TGTGCCAGTAGTACTCGACAGAACACTGAAGCTTTCTTT.

This chain uses TRBV6-1 with TRBJ2-1; D may be TRBD2 (5 bases). CDR3 length: 15 residues. Germline assignment: CDR1 MNHNS and CDR2 SASEGT. V was shortened by 1 base and J by 12 bases, with 19 bases between the two germline ends. The CDR3 reads CASSEERRSPGGQFF. CDR3 in DNA: TGTGCCAGCAGTGAAGAGAGACGGTCCCCAGGAGGGCAGTTCTTC.

In its sample, this clone was seen a few times. V is TRBV12-5 and J is TRBJ2-2; TRBD2 is a possible D gene (5 bases). V shed 2 bases and J shed 0 bases, with 10 bases lying between them. The CDR3 loop spans 16 amino acids. Germline CDR1 is LGHNT and CDR2 is FRNRAP. The CDR3 nucleotides are TGTGCTAGTGGTTTGCGGTCTAGCTCGAACACCGGGGAGCTGTTTTTT. This sequence encodes CASGLRSSSNTGELFF.

This clone was detected a few times. The chain carries TRBV4-1 and TRBJ2-3; 9 bases fit TRBD1. The ends lost 3 bases at V and 6 bases at J; junction bases unmatched: 7. CDR3 length: 15 amino acids. CDR1 is MGHRA, CDR2 YSYEKL, per germline. Here the CDR3 DNA reads TGCGCCAGCAGCCAGAGTACAGGGGGCCTTGATACGCAGTATTTT. It encodes CASSQSTGGLDTQYF.

The CDR3, as DNA: TGTGCCAGCAGCCGGGACAGGGGCCCGAATGAGCAGTTCTTC. It encodes CASSRDRGPNEQFF. The J gene is TRBJ2-1, the V gene TRBV11-1, with 10 bases identical to TRBD1. Trimming at V came to 5 bases and at J to 7 bases, leaving 5 bases not matched to a gene. Germline CDR1 reads SGHAT; CDR2 reads FQDESV (reference sequence). This CDR3 contains 14 residues. Filled out from reference TRBV11-1 and TRBJ2-1, the complete variable domain reads EAEVAQSPRYKITEKSQAVAFWCDPISGHATLYWYRQILGQGPELLVQFQDESVVDDSQLPKDRFSAERLKGVDSTLKIQPAELGDSAMYLCASSRDRGPNEQFFGPGTRLTVL.

The V call is TRBV7-9, the J call TRBJ2-1; possibly TRBD2 for D (5 bases). Looked up from germline, CDR1 is SEHNR and CDR2 is FQNEAQ (reference sequence). The CDR3 is 15 amino acids. Trimming took 1 base from V and 7 from J, leaving 14 bases between them. DNA for the CDR3: TGTGCCAGCAGCTTAGACCCAGCGGAACGGAATGAGCAGTTCTTC. Translating gives CASSLDPAERNEQFF.

This clone showed up just a few times. This sequence joins TRBV2 and TRBJ2-2; TRBD2 agrees at 9 bases. This CDR3 contains 15 residues. CDR1 SNHLY and CDR2 FYNNEI come from the germline V gene. V gave up 2 bases and J gave up 4 bases; unmatched junction bases: 2. The CDR3 region is CASSELAGPTGELFF. The CDR3 DNA sequence: TGTGCCAGCAGTGAACTAGCGGGACCCACCGGGGAGCTGTTTTTT.

In this sample, this clone turned up a few times. The chain has TRBV19 and TRBJ1-5; TRBD1 might be the D (6 bases). Trimming took off 10 bases at V and 3 bases at J, with 13 bases between the two ends. Germline V gives CDR1 LNHDA, CDR2 SQIVND (reference sequence). The CDR3 runs to 13 residues. The CDR3: CATRRDNNQPQHF. CDR3 DNA: TGTGCCACCCGCCGGGACAACAATCAGCCCCAGCATTTT.

This clone showed up just a few times. The chain recombines TRBV30 with TRBJ1-1; 8 positions agree with TRBD1. V was pared by 2 bases and J by 5 bases, with 4 bases of the junction left unmatched. This CDR3 has 13 amino acids. CDR1 GTSNPN and CDR2 SVGIG come from the germline V gene (reference sequence). The CDR3 DNA reads as TGTGCCTGGAGTTCAGGGGGCCGTACTGAAGCTTTCTTT. Its protein is CAWSSGGRTEAFF.